This TCR beta chain originates from a study of vaccination and CD4 T cells after COVID-19. Study summary: The convalescents, six males and four females, included two who were Hispanic. Collection of post-COVID samples occurred a median 101 days after diagnosis, spanning a range of 35 to 161. Vaccination of participants consisted of two doses of either BNT162b2 or mRNA-1273 vaccine.

Regarding treatment: roughly 10-day PBMC culture with coronavirus spike peptide pools or control peptides (ViraFEST assay). Each well received 2.1 million or so PBMCs, cultured with roughly 9.5 IU/ml IL-2 and approximately 10 ug/ml peptide pools. Cultured CD4+ T cell DNA underwent sequencing with the Oncomine TCR Beta short-read assay. From the PCR reads, TCRdb called clonotypes with MiXCR, one entry per CDR3 protein. The table has 5,900 or so distinct CDR3 sequences, 25% to 35% seen once. On this clonotype: Its cognate antigen is unknown.

The germline V gene has CDR1 MDHEN and CDR2 SYDVKM. The CDR3 consists of 14 residues. The V and J ends lost 6 bases and 0 bases, in that order; junction bases with no gene match: 2. The chain has TRBV28 and TRBJ1-2, with 9 bases aligning to TRBD1. This TCR was sampled from a human donor who had recovered from COVID-19. The specimen was CD4+ T cells from blood, cultured in vitro, collected after SARS-CoV-2 vaccination. As DNA, the CDR3 is TGTGCCAGCAGCCGGGACAGGGCTAACTATGGCTACACCTTC. Translated, it gives CASSRDRANYGYTF.